This T cell receptor (beta chain) was sequenced during a study of neoadjuvant anti-PD-1 for oral cavity cancer. In germline, CDR1 is MDHEN, CDR2 SYDVKM. The CDR3 is made up of 15 amino acids. V lost 6 bases and J lost 7, with 21 bases in between. To note about this clone: The antigen remains unidentified.

This table comes from immunoSEQ multiplex PCR, and its TCRdb copy is limited to in-frame clones, with some not included. Among under 15,000 clones listed, roughly 74% were seen once. Time point of the sample: after neoadjuvant nivolumab, at surgical resection. Blood cells were analyzed directly, without culture or expansion. General study results and limits: Treg/Th17 ratio rose with pretreatment blood and fell with post-treatment tumor TCRbeta clonality.

The chain employs TRBV28 and TRBJ1-1, with D possibly matching TRBD1 (6 bases). The TCR comes from a person aged 40-85 years with oral cavity squamous cell carcinoma. The input for sequencing was PBMCs, taken after nivolumab (anti-PD-1) treatment. The CDR3 protein is CASSPPAILQGEAFF. CDR3 in DNA: TGTGCCAGCAGCCCCCCGGCCATCCTACAGGGTGAAGCTTTCTTT.